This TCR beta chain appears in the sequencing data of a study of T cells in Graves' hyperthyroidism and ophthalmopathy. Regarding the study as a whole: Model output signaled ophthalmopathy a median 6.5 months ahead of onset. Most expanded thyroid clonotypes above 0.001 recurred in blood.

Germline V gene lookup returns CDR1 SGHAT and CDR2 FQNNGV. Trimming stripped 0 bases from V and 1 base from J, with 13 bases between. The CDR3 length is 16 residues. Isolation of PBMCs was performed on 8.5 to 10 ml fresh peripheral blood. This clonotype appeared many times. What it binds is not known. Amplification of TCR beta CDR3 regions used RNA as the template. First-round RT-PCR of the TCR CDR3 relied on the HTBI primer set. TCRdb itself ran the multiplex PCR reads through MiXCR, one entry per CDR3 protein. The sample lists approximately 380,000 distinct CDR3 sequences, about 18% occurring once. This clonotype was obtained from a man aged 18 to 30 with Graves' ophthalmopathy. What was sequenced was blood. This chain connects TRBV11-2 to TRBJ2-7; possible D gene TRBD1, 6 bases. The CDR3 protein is CASSLEGWGRSYEQYF. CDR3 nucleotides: TGTGCCAGCAGCTTAGAAGGCTGGGGGCGTTCCTACGAGCAGTACTTC.